This TCR beta chain appears in the sequencing data of a study of blood T cell repertoires in COVID-19. Looking at the study overall: Acute-phase and convalescent COVID-19 samples originated in the United States, Italy and Spain. T cells, B-cell-depleted T cells, or PBMCs provided the cDNA or gDNA that served as material.

In the original processing: The authors estimated nucleated cell counts from reference gene primer amplification. Measured with immunoSEQ multiplex PCR; TCRdb has only the in-frame clones, and not every one. D and trimming come from the DNA, and the V and J calls and clone size come from that table. The data hold just over 95,000 clones, with about nine tenths observed a single time. The V end lost 7 bases, the J end lost 1 base, and 15 bases lay between the germline ends. The CDR3 runs to 15 residues. Germline CDR1 and CDR2: MNHNY and SVGAGI (reference sequence). The V call is TRBV6-6, the J call TRBJ2-3; D perhaps matches TRBD2 (5 bases). Sequencing was done on a sample of peripheral blood. This receptor was obtained from a man aged 45-65 years with acute or convalescent COVID-19. The CDR3, as DNA: TGTGCCAGCACCGGCGGGCTAGTGGGCACAGATACGCAGTATTTT. This gives the protein CASTGGLVGTDTQYF.